This passage covers 20 T cell receptor beta chains from one sample sequenced in a study of patients and donors after allogeneic stem cell transplantation. Using its own MiXCR run on the RT-PCR reads, TCRdb lists one record per CDR3 protein. The sample yields roughly 880,000 distinct CDR3 sequences, about 20% seen once. The sequencing sample was made of blood, either unsorted or a sorted T cell fraction (not recorded which). Every receptor here comes from a human donor who was either an allogeneic HSCT recipient or a stem cell or donor lymphocyte infusion donor (not recorded which). It is not recorded whose cells these are; they may come from a transplant donor.

Only a few counts were recorded for this clonotype. The V gene is TRBV20-1, the J gene TRBJ2-7; 10 bases are a match to TRBD1. This CDR3 is built from 14 residues. The V segment lost 6 bases and the J segment 1 base; nucleotides outside the gene matches: 6. CDR1 and CDR2 from the germline V gene are DFQATT and SNEGSKA (reference sequence). CDR3 nucleotides: TGCAGTGCCGCCGACAGGGGGCGGTCCTACGAGCAGTACTTC. Translation: CSAADRGRSYEQYF.

This clonotype was observed many times. The chain is built from TRBV4-3 and TRBJ2-7; D assignment may be TRBD1 or TRBD2 (6 bases each). This CDR3 contains 15 residues. V was clipped by 0 bases and J by 7 bases, with 16 bases between them. The germline CDR1 and CDR2 sequences are LGHNA and YSLEER. This CDR3 is CASSQDHHRAGEQYF. In DNA, the CDR3 is TGCGCCAGCAGCCAAGATCACCACAGGGCGGGGGAGCAGTACTTC.

The rearrangement uses TRBV4-2 and TRBJ1-1; the D gene is possibly TRBD1 (6 bases). With 0 bases removed from V and 6 bases from J, the gap between germline ends came to 11 bases. The CDR3 has 14 residues. Looked up from germline, CDR1 is LGHNA and CDR2 is YNFKEQ. The CDR3 loop reads CASSQEDRAAEAFF. CDR3 bases: TGTGCCAGCAGCCAAGAGGACAGAGCCGCTGAAGCTTTCTTT.

V gene TRBV20-1 combines with J gene TRBJ2-5; TRBD2 might be the D (6 bases). V was clipped by 0 bases and J by 4 bases, with 12 bases between them. Germline CDR1 and CDR2: DFQATT and SNEGSKA (reference sequence). There are 14 residues in the CDR3. CDR3: CSARDRTGGETQYF. The DNA of the CDR3 is TGCAGTGCTAGAGATCGGACCGGGGGAGAGACCCAGTACTTC.

The DNA of the CDR3 is TGTGCTAGTGGTTCGACCCAGGGGCTTAATGAGCAGTTCTTC. Translation gives CASGSTQGLNEQFF. The chain recombines TRBV12-5 with TRBJ2-1, with D possibly TRBD1 on 6 matching bases. CDR1 and CDR2 from the germline V gene are LGHNT and FRNRAP. This CDR3 region has 14 residues. Trimming removed 4 bases at V and 7 bases at J, with 14 bases between.

This clonotype came up many times. The CDR3 sequence is CASSQYQTRGVGQETQYF. CDR3 coding DNA: TGTGCCAGCAGCCAGTATCAAACTAGGGGGGTTGGGCAAGAGACCCAGTACTTC. The chain has TRBV4-2 and TRBJ2-5, with D perhaps being TRBD1 or TRBD2 (6 bases each). The CDR3 is 18 amino acids. Germline V gene sequence: CDR1 LGHNA, CDR2 YNFKEQ. The V end lost 3 bases, the J end lost 2 bases, and 22 bases lay between the germline ends.

The chain has TRBV4-2 and TRBJ1-1, with no clear D. The germline V gene has CDR1 LGHNA and CDR2 YNFKEQ. This CDR3 has 15 amino acids. The V end lost 4 bases, the J end lost 8 bases, and 20 bases lay between the germline ends. The DNA for the CDR3 is TGTGCCAGCAGCCCCGCCCTGGTCCCGGGAGACGAAGCTTTCTTT. Its protein product is CASSPALVPGDEAFF.

This clonotype was picked up many times. V gene TRBV10-3 combines with J gene TRBJ2-4, with 8 bases matching TRBD2. CDR3 length equals 16 residues. J was trimmed by 0 bases and V by 2 bases; bases with no gene match: 3. CDR1 and CDR2 (germline): ENHRY, SYGVKD. The CDR3 coding sequence is TGTGCCATCAGTGAGAGGCTAGCGGGAGCCAAAAACATTCAGTACTTC. It encodes CAISERLAGAKNIQYF.

The chain recombines TRBV18 with TRBJ2-5; unclear D gene. The CDR3 has 12 amino acids. The germline V gene encodes CDR1 KGHSH and CDR2 LQKENI. Deletions cut 2 bases from V and 5 bases from J, with 6 bases between. The CDR3 DNA is TGTGCCAGCTCACCATTTCGGGAGACCCAGTACTTC. Translating it yields CASSPFRETQYF.

This clonotype was detected a few times. The chain recombines TRBV6-1 with TRBJ1-5, with D tentatively TRBD1 (5 bases). Germline V gene data show CDR1 as MNHNS and CDR2 as SASEGT. V dropped 8 bases and J dropped 6 bases, with 20 bases sitting between them. This CDR3 has 15 residues. Here the CDR3 reads CASSQYGGNSQPQHF. The CDR3 region has the DNA TGTGCCAGCTCCCAGTATGGGGGAAACAGTCAGCCCCAGCATTTT.

The CDR3 region has the DNA TGTGCCAGCAGCCAAGGGGCTAGCGGGACCTACGAGCAGTACTTC. Its translation is CASSQGASGTYEQYF. This chain links TRBV4-2 with TRBJ2-7, with TRBD2 matching over 9 bases. Trimming took 1 base from V and 2 from J; bases not matched to a gene: 3. The length of the CDR3 is 15 residues. CDR1 is LGHNA and CDR2 is YNFKEQ in the germline V gene.

This sequence joins TRBV27 and TRBJ2-3; TRBD1 aligns across 10 bases. The junction had 5 bases not matched to a gene; V was cut back by 5 bases and J by 3 bases. The germline gives CDR1 MNHEY, CDR2 SMNVEV (reference sequence). CDR3 length equals 15 residues. CDR3 region: CASSQADRGTDTQYF. The CDR3 DNA follows: TGTGCCAGCAGTCAGGCGGACAGGGGGACAGATACGCAGTATTTT.

The chain combines TRBV12-3 or TRBV12-4 with TRBJ2-2, with a possible D match to TRBD1 (6 bases). The CDR3 length is 15 residues. The germline V and J ends were trimmed by 6 bases and 2 bases, with 13 bases remaining between them. The CDR3 loop is CASSTDRINTGELFF. CDR3 in DNA: TGTGCCAGCAGCACCGACAGGATCAACACCGGGGAGCTGTTTTTT.

The chain employs TRBV6-5 and TRBJ1-1; 9 bases are a match to TRBD1. The CDR3 has 15 amino acids. With V trimmed by 0 bases and J by 5 bases, 4 bases remained unmatched. Germline V gives CDR1 MNHEY, CDR2 SVGAGI. CDR3 DNA: TGTGCCAGCAGTTACTCCGGGACAGGGCGAACTGAAGCTTTCTTT. Translated: CASSYSGTGRTEAFF.

In nucleotides, the CDR3 is TGTGCCAGCAGCTCCCGGGACCCTGCCTACAATGAGCAGTTCTTC. It yields the protein CASSSRDPAYNEQFF. The chain combines TRBV11-3 with TRBJ2-1; the D gene could be TRBD1 or TRBD2 (5 bases each). Trimming took 4 bases from V and 2 from J, leaving 12 bases between them. The CDR3 length is 15 residues. In germline, CDR1 is SGHNT, CDR2 YENEEA.

This clonotype was counted a few times. This rearrangement joins TRBV11-3 to TRBJ2-1; 10 nucleotides agree with TRBD2. This CDR3 comprises 16 residues. J lost 0 bases, V lost 5 bases, and 4 bases had no gene match. Germline V gives CDR1 SGHNT, CDR2 YENEEA. The CDR3 sequence: CASSELAGSSYNEQFF. Written as DNA, the CDR3 is TGTGCCAGCAGCGAACTAGCGGGGAGCTCCTACAATGAGCAGTTCTTC.

The rearrangement uses TRBV5-5 and TRBJ1-1; 10 bases align to TRBD1. The CDR3 runs 14 residues. The junction had 5 bases not matched to a gene; V was cut back by 5 bases and J by 4 bases. Germline V gene sequence: CDR1 SGHKS, CDR2 YYEKEE (reference sequence). In DNA form, the CDR3 reads TGTGCCAGCAGTCGACAGGGGGCGGCCACTGAAGCTTTCTTT. Encoded protein: CASSRQGAATEAFF.

V is TRBV30 and J is TRBJ2-1, with D possibly being TRBD2 (5 bases). This CDR3 contains 13 residues. Germline V gene data show CDR1 as GTSNPN and CDR2 as SVGIG (reference sequence). V lost 5 bases and J 6 bases, leaving 14 bases between the germline ends. For the CDR3, the DNA is TGTGCCTGGGGACTGTCGAATGTCAATGAGCAGTTCTTC. Its translation is CAWGLSNVNEQFF.

This clonotype has just a few counts. V and J are TRBV4-3 and TRBJ1-4; 8 positions agree with TRBD1. This CDR3 is 16 amino acids long. Per germline, CDR1 LGHNA and CDR2 YSLEER. V trimming: 2 bases; J trimming: 7 bases; junction bases outside the gene matches: 9. The CDR3 DNA follows: TGCGCCAGCAGCCAACACTCAACAGGGGGTGGTGAAAAACTGTTTTTT. This sequence encodes CASSQHSTGGGEKLFF.

This clonotype was detected a few times. This CDR3 is CASSRRQGQSSYNSPLHF. In nucleotides, the CDR3 is TGTGCCAGCAGTCGCCGACAAGGGCAAAGCTCCTATAATTCACCCCTCCACTTT. The chain couples TRBV6-1 to TRBJ1-6; no firm D call. The CDR3 totals 18 residues. Trimming shortened V by 5 bases and J by 0 bases, and 17 bases separated the two germline ends. Germline V gives CDR1 MNHNS, CDR2 SASEGT.